The 24 T cell receptor beta chains listed next were all sequenced from one sample in a study of monozygotic twins with cystic fibrosis. Some clones are missing from TCRdb's copy, which holds only in-frame ones; the method was immunoSEQ multiplex PCR. The sample comprises 13,000 to 15,000 clones, around 98% of which are singletons, and roughly 0.41% rests with the top ten. The specimen was blood. These TCRs come from a girl aged 2 to 10 with cystic fibrosis.

This clone was observed a single time. CDR3 DNA sequence: TGCGCCAGCAGTGACTCTTCGCTGAACACTGAAGCTTTCTTT. Protein sequence: CASSDSSLNTEAFF. This chain joins TRBV10-1 and TRBJ1-1, with D unresolved. V was pared by 3 bases and J by 0 bases, with 8 bases between. Germline lookup yields CDR1 WNHNN and CDR2 SYGVQD (reference sequence). The CDR3 length is 14 residues.

V is TRBV19 and J is TRBJ2-7; D might be TRBD1 or TRBD2, each matching 7 bases. CDR3 length equals 14 residues. The V end lost 6 bases, the J end lost 2 bases, and 14 bases lay between the germline ends. In germline, CDR1 is LNHDA, CDR2 SQIVND (reference sequence). The CDR3: CASSRQGGPYEQYF. DNA of the CDR3: TGTGCCAGTAGCAGGCAGGGGGGGCCCTACGAGCAGTACTTC.

The rearrangement links TRBV5-1 to TRBJ2-3, with 13 bases identical to TRBD2. The junction had 2 bases not matched to a gene; V was cut back by 5 bases and J by 5 bases. Germline V gene lookup returns CDR1 SGHRS and CDR2 YFSETQ. The CDR3 consists of 14 residues. Here the CDR3 DNA reads TGCGCCAGCAGACGGACTAGCGGGAGAGATACGCAGTATTTT. Translation: CASRRTSGRDTQYF. Using reference TRBV5-1 and TRBJ2-3 for the parts outside the CDR3, the full variable domain is KAGVTQTPRYLIKTRGQQVTLSCSPISGHRSVSWYQQTPGQGLQFLFEYFSETQRNKGNFPGRFSGRQFSNSRSEMNVSTLELGDSALYLCASRRTSGRDTQYFGPGTRLTVL.

The CDR3 coding sequence is TGTGCCAGTAGTATGTCGGTTAATCAGCCCCAGCATTTT. It translates to CASSMSVNQPQHF. The rearrangement uses TRBV19 and TRBJ1-5; no clear D. CDR1 is LNHDA and CDR2 is SQIVND in the germline V gene (reference sequence). Trimming shortened V by 3 bases and J by 4 bases, and 7 bases separated the two germline ends. CDR3 size: 13 residues.

This chain uses TRBV5-1 with TRBJ2-7; 7 bases fit TRBD2. Germline lookup yields CDR1 SGHRS and CDR2 YFSETQ. CDR3 length: 13 residues. Germline trimming cut 7 bases from V and 5 bases from J; bases unmatched to any gene: 9. CDR3 sequence reads: CASRLASLHEQYF. CDR3 coding DNA: TGCGCCAGCCGACTAGCCTCCCTCCACGAGCAGTACTTC.

This chain links TRBV27 with TRBJ1-1, with 9 bases lining up with TRBD1. Germline V gene data show CDR1 as MNHEY and CDR2 as SMNVEV (reference sequence). This CDR3 spans 16 amino acids. J was trimmed by 0 bases and V by 3 bases; bases with no gene match: 5. This CDR3 is CASSLTGGRMNTEAFF. The CDR3, as DNA: TGTGCCAGCAGTTTGACAGGGGGTCGGATGAACACTGAAGCTTTCTTT.

The V call is TRBV29-1, the J call TRBJ2-7; D is undetermined. Between the trimmed V and J ends, which lost 6 bases and 2 bases, there was a span of 8 bases. In germline, CDR1 is SQVTM, CDR2 ANQGSEA. This CDR3 contains 11 residues. CDR3 in DNA: TGCAGCGTGGGTGGAGCCTACGAGCAGTACTTC. It is translated as CSVGGAYEQYF.

This chain connects TRBV9 to TRBJ1-1; no clear D. Between the trimmed V and J ends, which lost 3 bases and 1 base, there was a span of 7 bases. CDR1 is SGDLS, CDR2 YYNGEE, per germline. CDR3 length: 13 amino acids. The CDR3 is CASSGYTNTEAFF. The CDR3 DNA reads TGTGCCAGCAGCGGATACACGAACACTGAAGCTTTCTTT.

The chain couples TRBV19 to TRBJ2-1, with D possibly matching TRBD2 (6 bases). V was pared by 8 bases and J by 1 base, with 15 bases between. Germline V gene lookup returns CDR1 LNHDA and CDR2 SQIVND (reference sequence). The CDR3 runs to 15 residues. The CDR3 protein is CASAYRDSSYNEQFF. The CDR3 DNA is TGTGCCAGTGCTTACCGGGACTCTTCCTACAATGAGCAGTTCTTC.

V and J are TRBV2 and TRBJ2-1; 9 bases line up with TRBD2. The CDR3 sequence is 15 residues long. Trimming cost V 6 bases and J 2 bases; bases outside gene matches: 5. Germline CDR1 and CDR2: SNHLY and FYNNEI. The CDR3 coding sequence is TGTGCCAGCAGGCAAGCGGGAGGTGCCTACAATGAGCAGTTCTTC. This gives the protein CASRQAGGAYNEQFF.

The chain uses TRBV28 and TRBJ1-4; D is possibly TRBD1 (5 bases). From germline, CDR1 is MDHEN and CDR2 SYDVKM. With 6 bases removed from V and 0 bases from J, the gap between germline ends came to 14 bases. The CDR3 loop spans 16 amino acids. CDR3 DNA: TGTGCCAGCAGCCGAATCGGGGGAGCAACTAATGAAAAACTGTTTTTT. This encodes CASSRIGGATNEKLFF.

V and J are TRBV5-1 and TRBJ2-7, with 8 bases matching TRBD1. This CDR3 is built from 15 residues. Germline V lookup: CDR1 SGHRS, CDR2 YFSETQ. Trimming cost V 0 bases and J 2 bases; bases outside gene matches: 4. The CDR3 reads CASSLGGTGTYEQYF. In nucleotides, the CDR3 is TGCGCCAGCAGCTTGGGGGGGACAGGAACCTACGAGCAGTACTTC.

J is TRBJ2-7 and V is TRBV4-3, with D perhaps matching TRBD2 (6 bases). This CDR3 is built from 15 residues. Trimming took 4 bases from V and 1 from J, leaving 14 bases between them. Germline CDR1 LGHNA, CDR2 YSLEER. CDR3 sequence: CASSRGVQDSYEQYF. For the CDR3, the DNA is TGCGCCAGCAGCCGGGGGGTGCAGGATTCCTACGAGCAGTACTTC.

V usage is TRBV5-1 and J usage is TRBJ2-2, with D possibly called TRBD1 or TRBD2 (5 bases each). The CDR3 sequence is 17 residues long. V was pared by 1 base and J by 4 bases, with 17 bases between. The germline V gene has CDR1 SGHRS and CDR2 YFSETQ. This chain's CDR3 is CASSLIARGESTGELFF. The DNA for the CDR3 is TGCGCCAGCAGCTTGATAGCTAGGGGAGAGAGCACCGGGGAGCTGTTTTTT.

The J gene is TRBJ2-5, the V gene TRBV25-1; D is uncertain. Between the trimmed V and J ends, which lost 1 base and 1 base, there was a span of 1 base. The CDR3 loop spans 12 amino acids. Germline CDR1 reads MGHDK; CDR2 reads SYGVNS. In nucleotides, the CDR3 is TGTGCCAGCAGTGAATTCCAAGAGACCCAGTACTTC. Its protein is CASSEFQETQYF. Full variable domain (missing parts from reference TRBV25-1 and TRBJ2-5): EADIYQTPRYLVIGTGKKITLECSQTMGHDKMYWYQQDPGMELHLIHYSYGVNSTEKGDLSSESTVSRIRTEHFPLTLESARPSHTSQYLCASSEFQETQYFGPGTRLLVL.

The chain employs TRBV7-9 and TRBJ1-1; no firm D call. The length of the CDR3 is 13 residues. V shed 7 bases and J shed 4 bases, with 13 bases lying between them. CDR1 is SEHNR and CDR2 is FQNEAQ in the germline V gene (reference sequence). CDR3 coding DNA: TGTGCCAGCACCCGTAAGGGAGGCACTGAAGCTTTCTTT. Amino acid sequence: CASTRKGGTEAFF.

This clone was recorded only once. The chain carries TRBV21-1 and TRBJ1-2; the DNA was not compared with TRBD1, the D call given in the table. TRBV21-1 is a listed pseudogene. This CDR3 comprises 14 residues. The CDR3 DNA sequence: TGTGCCAGATCGACGGACAGGGGGAACTATGGCTACACCTTC. It is translated as CARSTDRGNYGYTF.

The chain is built from TRBV4-1 and TRBJ1-2, with D uncertain. The ends were cut back, 0 bases at V and 0 bases at J, with 5 bases in the middle. Germline V gene data show CDR1 as MGHRA and CDR2 as YSYEKL. The CDR3 totals 14 residues. CDR3 bases: TGCGCCAGCAGCCAAGAACTCACTAACTATGGCTACACCTTC. Amino acids: CASSQELTNYGYTF.

The chain uses TRBV9 and TRBJ1-1, with D unresolved. V dropped 0 bases and J dropped 5 bases, with 8 bases sitting between them. This CDR3 is built from 13 residues. CDR1 SGDLS and CDR2 YYNGEE come from the germline V gene. The CDR3 protein is CASSVGGRTEAFF. CDR3 DNA: TGTGCCAGCAGCGTAGGCGGTAGGACTGAAGCTTTCTTT.

The J gene is TRBJ1-5, the V gene TRBV4-2; D perhaps matches TRBD1 (6 bases). Per the germline V gene, CDR1 is LGHNA and CDR2 is YNFKEQ. The CDR3 runs 19 residues. V was shortened by 4 bases and J by 1 base, with 23 bases between the two germline ends. The CDR3 region is CASSPRWGGPGDSNQPQHF. CDR3 coding DNA: TGTGCCAGCAGCCCCCGTTGGGGGGGGCCGGGAGACAGCAATCAGCCCCAGCATTTT.

Only one count was recorded for this clone. The rearrangement joins TRBV10-2 to TRBJ2-7; 7 bases are a match to TRBD1. V trimming: 4 bases; J trimming: 0 bases; junction bases outside the gene matches: 0. Germline CDR1 WSHSY, CDR2 SAAADI. CDR3 length: 13 amino acids. The CDR3 is CASSGDSSYEQYF. CDR3 nucleotides: TGCGCCAGCAGTGGGGACAGCTCCTACGAGCAGTACTTC.

V gene TRBV9 combines with J gene TRBJ2-2; D is possibly TRBD2 (5 bases). Germline loops: CDR1 SGDLS, CDR2 YYNGEE. The CDR3 length is 12 residues. The ends were cut back, 4 bases at V and 6 bases at J, with 7 bases in the middle. CDR3 residues: CASSSGAGELFF. CDR3 coding DNA: TGTGCCAGCAGCTCCGGGGCCGGGGAGCTGTTTTTT.

This sequence joins TRBV10-3 and TRBJ2-3; 7 nucleotides align to TRBD1. CDR1 is ENHRY, CDR2 SYGVKD, per germline. V was pared by 0 bases and J by 1 base, with 7 bases of the junction left unmatched. CDR3 length: 17 residues. The chain's CDR3 is CAISESVMGTGTDTQYF. The CDR3 nucleotides read TGTGCCATCAGTGAGTCTGTAATGGGGACAGGCACAGATACGCAGTATTTT.

V and J are TRBV6-6 and TRBJ2-7; D unclear. The CDR3 consists of 13 residues. The V end lost 3 bases, the J end lost 2 bases, and 8 bases lay between the germline ends. The germline gives CDR1 MNHNY, CDR2 SVGAGI (reference sequence). The CDR3 DNA is TGTGCCAGCAGTTATTACCCCGCCTACGAGCAGTACTTC. Encoded protein: CASSYYPAYEQYF.